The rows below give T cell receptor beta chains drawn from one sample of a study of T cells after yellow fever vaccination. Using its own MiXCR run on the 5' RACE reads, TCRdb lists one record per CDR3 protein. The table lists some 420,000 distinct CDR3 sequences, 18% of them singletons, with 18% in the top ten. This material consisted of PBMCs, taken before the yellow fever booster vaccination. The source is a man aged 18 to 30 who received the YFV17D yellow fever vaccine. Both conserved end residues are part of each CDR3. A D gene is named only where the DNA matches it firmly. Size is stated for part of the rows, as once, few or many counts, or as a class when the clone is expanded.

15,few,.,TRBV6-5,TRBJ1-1,CASSYSSRGNTEAFF,TGTGCCAGCAGTTACTCGAGTAGAGGGAACACTGAAGCTTTCTTT
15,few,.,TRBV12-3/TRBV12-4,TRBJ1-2,CASSRQGKDNYGYTF,TGTGCCAGCAGTCGCCAGGGAAAAGACAACTATGGCTACACCTTC
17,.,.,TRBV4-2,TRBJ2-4,CASSQDLVILAKNIQYF,TGTGCCAGCAGCCAAGATCTGGTGATACTAGCCAAAAACATTCAGTACTTC
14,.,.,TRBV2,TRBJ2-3,CASTPGTSTDTQYF,TGTGCCAGCACCCCCGGGACCAGCACAGATACGCAGTATTTT
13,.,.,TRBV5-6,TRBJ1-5,CASSLKPGQPQHF,TGTGCCAGCAGCTTGAAGCCTGGTCAGCCCCAGCATTTT
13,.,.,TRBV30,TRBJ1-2,CAWSVGYRYGYTF,TGTGCCTGGAGTGTTGGCTACCGCTATGGCTACACCTTC
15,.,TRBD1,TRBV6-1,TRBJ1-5,CASSDYRGYGQPQHF,TGTGCCAGCAGTGACTACAGGGGATACGGTCAGCCCCAGCATTTT
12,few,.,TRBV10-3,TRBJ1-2,CAIGGAGYGYTF,TGTGCCATCGGGGGTGCAGGGTACGGCTACACCTTC
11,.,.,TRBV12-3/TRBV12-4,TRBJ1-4,CASSFAEKLFF,TGTGCCAGCAGTTTCGCTGAAAAACTGTTTTTT
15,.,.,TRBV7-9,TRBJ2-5,CASSSGRVWQGTQYF,TGTGCCAGCAGCTCCGGCAGGGTATGGCAGGGGACCCAGTACTTC
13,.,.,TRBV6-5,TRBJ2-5,CASKGTTQETQYF,TGTGCCAGCAAGGGCACTACCCAAGAGACCCAGTACTTC
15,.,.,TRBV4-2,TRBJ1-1,CASSQERSQGTEAFF,TGTGCCAGCAGCCAAGAGAGGTCTCAGGGGACTGAAGCTTTCTTT
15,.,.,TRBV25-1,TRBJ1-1,CASSGGGPANTEAFF,TGTGCCAGCAGTGGAGGGGGGCCGGCGAACACTGAAGCTTTCTTT
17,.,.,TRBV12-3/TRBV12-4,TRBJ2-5,CASSLFGAGRGLETQYF,TGTGCCAGCAGTTTATTTGGGGCAGGGAGAGGGTTAGAGACCCAGTACTTC
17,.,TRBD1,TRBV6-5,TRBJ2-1,CASSSPRTGGLYNEQFF,TGTGCCAGCAGTTCCCCTCGAACAGGGGGCCTCTACAATGAGCAGTTCTTC
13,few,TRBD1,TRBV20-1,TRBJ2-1,CSADRTGGGEQFF,TGCAGTGCTGACCGGACAGGGGGTGGGGAGCAGTTCTTC
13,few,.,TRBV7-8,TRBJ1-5,CASSQGRNQPQHF,TGTGCCAGCAGCCAGGGTCGAAATCAGCCCCAGCATTTT
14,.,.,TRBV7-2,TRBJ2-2,CASSLVGGGGELFF,TGTGCCAGCAGCCTGGTCGGGGGAGGCGGGGAGCTGTTTTTT
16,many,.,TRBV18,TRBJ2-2,CASSPSSTAWIGELFF,TGTGCCAGCTCACCATCATCGACAGCGTGGATCGGGGAGCTGTTTTTT
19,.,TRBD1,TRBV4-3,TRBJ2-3,CASSQDPTTGGGGTDTQYF,TGCGCCAGCAGCCAAGATCCTACGACAGGGGGAGGTGGCACAGATACGCAGTATTTT
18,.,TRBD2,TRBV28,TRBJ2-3,CASSQNLGTSGDTDTQYF,TGTGCCAGCAGCCAAAACCTCGGGACTAGCGGGGACACAGATACGCAGTATTTT